This T cell receptor beta chain originates from a study of vaccination and CD4 T cells after COVID-19. The wider study: Four females and six males made up the convalescents, with two Hispanic. Study-wide points: The median number of SARS-CoV-2-reactive clonotypes increased from around 21 to 38, a change that did not reach significance. Spike mono-reactivity was shown by 304 of 307 vaccine-specific clones in convalescent patients.

The Oncomine TCR Beta short-read assay was applied to DNA of cultured CD4+ T cells. MiXCR was run by TCRdb on the PCR reads, yielding one entry per CDR3 protein. The sample has approximately 16,000 distinct CDR3 sequences, around 30% seen once; the top ten hold roughly 16%. The sample's treatment: approximately nine-day PBMC culture with coronavirus spike peptide pools or control peptides (ViraFEST assay). Before Alpha, Beta and Delta appeared in the US, convalescents tested positive (March–late 2020). Germline assignment: CDR1 DFQATT and CDR2 SNEGSKA (reference sequence). This CDR3 has 13 amino acids. This clonotype was seen only a few times. Its specificity is not known.

The clonotype comes from a human donor with COVID-19. This chain links TRBV20-1 with TRBJ2-3; D uncertain. Sequencing was performed on cultured CD4+ T cells from blood. The CDR3 here is CSPSSANTDTQYF. For the CDR3, the DNA is TGCAGCCCCTCCTCGGCCAACACAGATACGCAGTATTTT.